Below are 12 T cell receptor beta chains sequenced from a single sample in a study of T cells in women clearing cervical HPV infection (dated 2018 in TCRdb). The receptor library was made with the immunoSEQ multiplex PCR assay. TCRdb took this table from immuneACCESS and kept in-frame rearrangements with V and J called. Such tables lack part of the clones; where checked against another copy, unresolved V genes explain under half of the gap, and the rest is unexplained. This specimen's table enumerates some 33,000 clones. Clones ranked in the top ten supply more than 7% of the sample. The sample comprised blood buffy coat. The receptors derive from a woman aged 18 to 75 with a cervical HPV16 infection that either progressed to CIN3+ or cleared (not recorded which).

In regard to this clone: The CDR3 end falls 3 residues outside the read, so it is completed with the germline J gene. The rearrangement uses TRBV7-3 and TRBJ1-2; D unresolved. This CDR3 comprises 14 residues. V was clipped by 6 bases and J by 7 bases, with 18 bases between them. Germline lookup yields CDR1 SGHTA and CDR2 FQGTGA. The CDR3: CASRKESGSGGYTF. The CDR3 DNA, read in part, is TGTGCCAGCAGAAAAGAGTCCGGTTCAGGTGGC. Drawing the rest from reference TRBV7-3 and TRBJ1-2, the complete variable domain is GAGVSQTPSNKVTEKGKYVELRCDPISGHTALYWYRQSLGQGPEFLIYFQGTGAADDSGLPNDRFFAVRPEGSVSTLKIQRTERGDSAVYLCASRKESGSGGYTFGSGTRLTVV.

A remark on this clone: The read terminates 3 residues before the CDR3 end, so the remaining end is supplied by the germline J gene. The V gene is TRBV20-1, the J gene TRBJ2-1; unclear D gene. The V gene lost 1 base and the J gene lost 2 bases, with 6 bases spanning the gap. The CDR3 consists of 13 residues. Per germline, CDR1 DFQATT and CDR2 SNEGSKA (reference sequence). This CDR3 is CSARGSTYNEQFF. The part of the CDR3 DNA that was read is TGCAGTGCTAGAGGTAGCACCTACAATGAG.

Concerning this clone: The CDR3 is cut off 3 residues early in the read; its end comes from the germline J gene. The rearrangement uses TRBV14 and TRBJ2-1; 9 bases are a match to TRBD1. V was clipped by 5 bases and J by 6 bases; unmatched bases: 11. This CDR3 region has 16 residues. From germline, CDR1 is SGHDN and CDR2 FVKESK. The sequenced part of the CDR3 DNA is TGTGCCAGCAGCGACCCTGCGGGGACAGGGAGCAATGAG. Protein: CASSDPAGTGSNE. The entire CDR3 reads CASSDPAGTGSNEQFF.

As regards this clone: The read ends 3 residues shy of where the CDR3 ends; the end is completed using the germline J gene. J is TRBJ1-5 and V is TRBV30; D call uncertain. Germline CDR1 GTSNPN, CDR2 SVGIG (reference sequence). This CDR3 contains 16 residues. V shed 0 bases and J shed 4 bases, with 16 bases lying between them. The chain's CDR3 is CAWSVGGTVGNQPQHF. CDR3 DNA, as far as it was read: TGTGCCTGGAGTGTAGGAGGCACCGTAGGGAATCAGCCC.

In the case of this clone: The CDR3 end falls 3 residues outside the read, so it is completed with the germline J gene. The chain joins TRBV6-1 to TRBJ1-4; D possibly corresponds to TRBD1 (5 bases). Germline CDR1 reads MNHNS; CDR2 reads SASEGT. CDR3 length: 14 residues. Between the trimmed V and J ends, which lost 1 base and 8 bases, there was a span of 11 bases. CDR3 sequence: CASSEGGEREKLFF. CDR3 DNA, as far as it was read: TGTGCCAGCAGTGAAGGGGGGGAGAGGGAAAAA.

Note on this clone: The CDR3 is cut off 3 residues early in the read; its end comes from the germline J gene. The gene calls are TRBV2 and TRBJ1-4, with TRBD1 matching 10 bases. Germline loops: CDR1 SNHLY, CDR2 FYNNEI. The CDR3 loop spans 15 amino acids. The part of the CDR3 DNA that was read is TGTGCCAGCAGGGCCGGGACAGGGGTTAATTCACCA. Amino acid sequence: CASRAGTGVNSP. In full, the CDR3 reads CASRAGTGVNSPLFF.

Concerning this clone itself: The sequence runs out 3 residues before the end of the CDR3; the remainder is reconstructed from the germline J gene. The chain uses TRBV11-2 and TRBJ2-5; 10 bases match TRBD2. The CDR3 contains 15 residues. V lost 6 bases, J lost 2 bases, and 6 bases stayed unmatched. Germline V CDR1 and CDR2: SGHAT, FQNNGV. The CDR3 loop reads CASSWTSGRQETQYF. CDR3 DNA, as far as it was read: TGTGCCAGCAGTTGGACTAGCGGCCGGCAAGAGACC.

As to this clone: Read coverage stops 3 residues before the CDR3 terminus; the germline J gene supplies the remainder. The V and J genes are TRBV19 and TRBJ1-4; no clear D. Germline lookup yields CDR1 LNHDA and CDR2 SQIVND (reference sequence). V lost 7 bases to trimming and J lost 8 bases, with 20 bases between them. This CDR3 spans 15 amino acids. CDR3 in amino acids: CASKEENAGGEKLFF. The DNA read from the CDR3 is TGTGCCAGTAAAGAGGAGAACGCCGGCGGAGAAAAA.

A word on this clone: Read data end 3 residues before the CDR3 end; the end is taken from the germline J gene. The chain links TRBV2 to TRBJ2-7, with 12 nucleotides matching TRBD2. The CDR3 covers 15 residues. Germline assignment: CDR1 SNHLY and CDR2 FYNNEI. J lost 2 bases, V lost 6 bases, and 5 bases had no gene match. The covered CDR3 bases are TGTGCCAGCAGGCTAGCGGGGGGGTCTCCCTACGAG. Its protein product is CASRLAGGSPYE. The entire CDR3 protein reads CASRLAGGSPYEQYF.

Concerning this clone: With the read ending 3 residues before the CDR3 end, the germline J gene is used to fill in that end. This chain uses TRBV30 with TRBJ2-2, with TRBD1 as a possible D gene (5 bases). V dropped 6 bases and J dropped 6 bases, with 8 bases sitting between them. Germline CDR1 is GTSNPN and CDR2 is SVGIG (reference sequence). The CDR3 is 11 residues long. The CDR3 spells CACQGAGELFF. The CDR3 bases that were read are TGTGCCTGCCAGGGTGCCGGGGAG.

To note about this clone: The CDR3 end lies 3 residues beyond the end of the read and is filled in from the germline J gene. This sequence joins TRBV10-1 and TRBJ2-2, with a weak D call TRBD2 (6 bases). Trimming cost V 6 bases and J 6 bases, with 14 bases left between them. CDR3 size: 14 residues. The germline CDR1 and CDR2 sequences are WNHNN and SYGVQD (reference sequence). This chain's CDR3 is CASSPGTPAGELFF. CDR3 bases read: TGCGCCAGCAGCCCCGGGACTCCCGCCGGGGAG.

The CDR3 loop reads CSAPSGSSYEQYF. The part of the CDR3 DNA that was read is TGCAGTGCTCCTAGCGGGAGCTCCTACGAG. The chain combines TRBV20-1 with TRBJ2-7; 10 positions agree with TRBD2. Read sequence stops 3 residues before the CDR3 end, and the germline J gene provides the missing end. V trimming: 5 bases; J trimming: 0 bases; junction bases outside the gene matches: 1. CDR1 and CDR2 (germline): DFQATT, SNEGSKA (reference sequence). This CDR3 has 13 residues.